This note documents a single T cell receptor (beta chain) sequence. This clonotype was seen more than once but under ten times. Which antigen it targets is not known. Base quality data are lacking; no much larger clone is found one base away. The germline V gene gives CDR1 as SGHTA and CDR2 as FQGTGA. The V and J ends are trimmed by 7 bases and 1 base, leaving 12 bases between them. From the cysteine up to the phenylalanine, the CDR3 has a length of 14 residues. Only the CDR3 DNA is retained, 42 bases long and in frame from the first base. Ficoll-Paque density gradient centrifugation was the method used to isolate PBMCs. The reads were generated on an Illumina NovaSeq 6000. cDNA libraries for TCRalpha and TCRbeta were prepared by 5'RACE using constant-segment primers, with sample barcodes and unique molecular identifiers added. Trizol reagent was used to extract RNA from every sample. Amplification of the libraries took two PCR steps, and the second step added a second sample barcode plus Illumina TruSeq adapters. Libraries were sequenced on an Illumina NovaSeq with 2 x 150 bp paired-end reads. The paper's data handling went like this. Demultiplexing of reads and collapsing into UMI-guided consensus sequences were performed with migec v1.2.7. With mixcr v2.1.11, UMI consensuses were aligned to TRA and TRB V and J templates and assembled into clonotypes. A clonotype was counted as expanded or contracted only when both edgeR and NoisET called the clonotype significant, with the noise models trained on biological replicates. For edgeR calls, the thresholds were a false discovery rate-adjusted p below 0.01 and a log2 fold-change of 1. As an exploratory analysis of dynamics, max-normalized trajectories of the 1000 most abundant clonotypes were examined with PCA combined with hierarchical clustering. Each responding clone was given a CD4 or CD8 phenotype based on the CD4+ and CD8+ repertoires, which had been sequenced separately. The public reads were reprocessed in TCRdb via fastp at Q25 and MiXCR, keeping in-frame beta chains. Records with the same CDR3 protein are collapsed into one entry carrying the most frequent genes and DNA. TCRdb's processing, not the authors', yielded these V and J calls. Here the sample has over 450,000 distinct CDR3 sequences; roughly 20% occur a single time. 12% of the sample belongs to the ten largest clones.

The data were obtained in a study of T-cell memory formation after mild COVID-19 (dated by TCRdb to the early 2020s). Notes on the research overall: TCR sequence clusters from the two donors were found to be largely donor specific. In a couple of donors, T-cell clones that expanded and contracted after mild COVID-19 were followed by sequencing TCRalpha and TCRbeta repertoires longitudinally. Two young, previously healthy adult volunteers, one female and one male, were included in the cohort. The investigation overall reported the following: Contracting CD4+ clones were found mainly in CM and EM memory subsets, while CD8+ clones were enriched in EMRA. SARS-CoV-2 specificity of the second-wave clones peaking on day 37 was not confirmed. The study covered only a couple of mild cases, and larger cohorts including severe cases with pre-infection samples were considered necessary. Some responding clones were found in pre-infection memory, which suggests that pre-existing cross-reactive memory T cells took part in the SARS-CoV-2 response. Clones that contracted from day 15 to 85 showed balanced CD4/CD8 phenotypes, whereas a second wave of clones that expanded from day 15 to 37 leaned towards CD4+.

Sample: PBMCs or a T cell subset sorted from them (not recorded which). The source of this sequence is an adult woman who had mild COVID-19 (a few samples of this study predate the infection). The sample titles of this study are shuffled in the database, so cell type and time point are left out; the donor was told from shared clones. The chain is assembled from TRBV7-3 and TRBJ2-3; perhaps TRBD2 is the D gene, with 6 bases matching. The CDR3 corresponds to CASNWGGGTDTQYF. In nucleotides, the sequence is TGTGCCAGCAACTGGGGAGGTGGCACAGATACGCAGTATTTT. This CDR3, with the reference TRBV7-3 and TRBJ2-3 proteins standing in past its ends, gives the full variable domain GAGVSQTPSNKVTEKGKYVELRCDPISGHTALYWYRQSLGQGPEFLIYFQGTGAADDSGLPNDRFFAVRPEGSVSTLKIQRTERGDSAVYLCASNWGGGTDTQYFGPGTRLTVL.